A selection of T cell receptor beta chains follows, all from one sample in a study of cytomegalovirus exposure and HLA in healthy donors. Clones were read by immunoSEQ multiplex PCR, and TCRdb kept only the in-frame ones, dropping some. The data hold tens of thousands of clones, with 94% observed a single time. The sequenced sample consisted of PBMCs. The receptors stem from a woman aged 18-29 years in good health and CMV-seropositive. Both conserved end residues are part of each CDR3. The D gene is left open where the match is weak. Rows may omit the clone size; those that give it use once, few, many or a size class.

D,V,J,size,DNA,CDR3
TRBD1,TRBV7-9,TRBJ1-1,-,TGTGCCAGCAGCTTAAATCCAGGGGGCACTGAAGCTTTCTTT,CASSLNPGGTEAFF
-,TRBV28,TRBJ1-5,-,TGTGCCGGAAAACAGGGAGGCAATCAGCCCCAGCATTTT,CAGKQGGNQPQHF
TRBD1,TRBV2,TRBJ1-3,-,TGTGCCAGCAGTACAGACGACAGGGGGCAAGGAAACACCATATATTTT,CASSTDDRGQGNTIYF
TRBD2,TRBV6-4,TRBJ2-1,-,TGTGCCAGCAGTGACTCCTACGGACTAGCCGCCTACAATGAGCAGTTCTTC,CASSDSYGLAAYNEQFF
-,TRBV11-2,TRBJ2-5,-,TGTGCCAGCAGCCACTTCCTACCTCGATCCGAGACCCAGTACTTC,CASSHFLPRSETQYF
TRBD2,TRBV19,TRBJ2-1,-,TGTGCCAGTAGTAATCTCGTACTAGCGGGGGGAACCTCCTACAATGAGCAGTTCTTC,CASSNLVLAGGTSYNEQFF
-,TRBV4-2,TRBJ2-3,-,TGTGCCAGCAGCCAAGGGGCACCATCAGATACGCAGTATTTT,CASSQGAPSDTQYF
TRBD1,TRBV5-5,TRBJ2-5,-,TGTGCCAGCAGCTTTGACAGGGGTGGAGAGACCCAGTACTTC,CASSFDRGGETQYF
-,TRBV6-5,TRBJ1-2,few,TGTGCCAGCAGGGATTACCTAGGGGGAAAAGACTACACCTTC,CASRDYLGGKDYTF
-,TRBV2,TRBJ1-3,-,TGTGCCAGCAGTGAAATTGCTCAGGAAAACACCATATATTTT,CASSEIAQENTIYF
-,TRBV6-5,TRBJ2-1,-,TGTGCCAGCAGTTACTCAGGGACGACAGGAAGCAATGAGCAGTTCTTC,CASSYSGTTGSNEQFF
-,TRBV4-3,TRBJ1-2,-,TGCGCCAGCAGCCAAGGCACAGACTATGGCTACACCTTC,CASSQGTDYGYTF
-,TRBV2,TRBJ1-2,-,TGTGCCAGCAGTGAAGCGGAGACTAACTATGGCTACACCTTC,CASSEAETNYGYTF
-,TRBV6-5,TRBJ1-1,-,TGTGCCAGCAGCCCAAAGGCGAGGTTACACACTGAAGCTTTCTTT,CASSPKARLHTEAFF
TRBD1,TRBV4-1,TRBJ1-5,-,TGCGCCAGCAGCCACACCCCGGGGGACAGGCCGAATCAGCCCCAGCATTTT,CASSHTPGDRPNQPQHF
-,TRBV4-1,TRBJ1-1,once,TGCGCCAGCAGCCCTCGACAGTCCATGAACACTGAAGCTTTCTTT,CASSPRQSMNTEAFF
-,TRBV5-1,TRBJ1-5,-,TGCGCCAGCAGCCCAGCAGGTTGGCCCCAGCATTTT,CASSPAGWPQHF
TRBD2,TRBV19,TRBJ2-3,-,TGTGCCAGTAGTACTTGGACTAGCGGACCCACAGATACGCAGTATTTT,CASSTWTSGPTDTQYF
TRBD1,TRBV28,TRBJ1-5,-,TGTGCCAGCAGTTTATATACAGGGGACAATCAGCCCCAGCATTTT,CASSLYTGDNQPQHF
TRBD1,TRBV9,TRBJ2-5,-,TGTGCCAGCAGCGTAGACGGGACAGGGGGTCGGGAGACCCAGTACTTC,CASSVDGTGGRETQYF
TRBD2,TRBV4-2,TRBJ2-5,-,TGTGCCAGCAGCTCCAGCGGGGGGGCCCGGGAGACCCAGTACTTC,CASSSSGGARETQYF
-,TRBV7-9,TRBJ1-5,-,TGTGCCAGCAGCTTTCGGGGTCTGGAGCCCCAGCATTTT,CASSFRGLEPQHF
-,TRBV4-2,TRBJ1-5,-,TGTGCCAGCAGCCAAGGAGGCCCAGGGTCTCAGCCCCAGCATTTT,CASSQGGPGSQPQHF
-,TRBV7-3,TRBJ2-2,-,TGTGCCAGCAGAGAATCTAACGCGAACACCGGGGAGCTGTTTTTT,CASRESNANTGELFF
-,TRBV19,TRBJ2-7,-,TGTGCCAGTAGTCACCCCAAGAGTAGCGGCTCCTACGAGCAGTACTTC,CASSHPKSSGSYEQYF
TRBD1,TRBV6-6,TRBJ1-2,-,TGTGCCAGCAGTGCCCAGACAGGGTTTGGTGGCTACACCTTC,CASSAQTGFGGYTF
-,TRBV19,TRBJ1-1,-,TGTGCCAGTAGTTTGTGGCGAGGATCTAACACTGAAGCTTTCTTT,CASSLWRGSNTEAFF
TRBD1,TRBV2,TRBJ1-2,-,TGTGCCAGCAGTCGCCGGGACAGCCTCAATAACTATGGCTACACCTTC,CASSRRDSLNNYGYTF
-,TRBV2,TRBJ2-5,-,TGTGCCAGCAGTTTTAGCCCAGTTCGGGAAGAGACCCAGTACTTC,CASSFSPVREETQYF
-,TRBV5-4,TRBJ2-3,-,TGTGCCAGCAGCCAGTCGTTGCGGGATAGGGGAGATACGCAGTATTTT,CASSQSLRDRGDTQYF
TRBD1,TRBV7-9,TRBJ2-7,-,TGTGCCAGCAGCTTAGAGGGACAGGGTGTTTACGAGCAGTACTTC,CASSLEGQGVYEQYF